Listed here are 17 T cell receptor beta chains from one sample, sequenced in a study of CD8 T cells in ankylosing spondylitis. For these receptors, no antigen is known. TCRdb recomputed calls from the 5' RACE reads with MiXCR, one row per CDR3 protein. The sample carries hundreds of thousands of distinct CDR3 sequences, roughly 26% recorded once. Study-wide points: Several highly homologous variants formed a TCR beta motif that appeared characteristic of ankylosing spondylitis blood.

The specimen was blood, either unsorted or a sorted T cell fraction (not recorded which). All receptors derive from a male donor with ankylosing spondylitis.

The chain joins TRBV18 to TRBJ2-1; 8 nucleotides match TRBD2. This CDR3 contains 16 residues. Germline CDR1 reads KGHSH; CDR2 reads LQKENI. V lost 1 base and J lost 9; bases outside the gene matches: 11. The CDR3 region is CASSPQTSALGGEQFF. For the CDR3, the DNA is TGTGCCAGCTCACCACAGACTAGCGCGCTGGGTGGTGAGCAGTTCTTC.

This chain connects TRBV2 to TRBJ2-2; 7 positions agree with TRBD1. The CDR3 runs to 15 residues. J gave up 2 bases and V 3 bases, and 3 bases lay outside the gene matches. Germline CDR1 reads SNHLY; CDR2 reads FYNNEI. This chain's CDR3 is CASSENRGNTGELFF. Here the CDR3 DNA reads TGTGCCAGCAGTGAGAACAGGGGAAACACCGGGGAGCTGTTTTTT.

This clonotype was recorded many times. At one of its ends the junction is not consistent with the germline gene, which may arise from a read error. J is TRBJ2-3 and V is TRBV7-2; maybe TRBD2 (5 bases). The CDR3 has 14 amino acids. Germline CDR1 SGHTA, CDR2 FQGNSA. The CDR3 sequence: CASSPGLNTDTQYF. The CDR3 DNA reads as TGCGCCAGCAGCCCAGGACTCAACACAGATACGCAGTATTTT.

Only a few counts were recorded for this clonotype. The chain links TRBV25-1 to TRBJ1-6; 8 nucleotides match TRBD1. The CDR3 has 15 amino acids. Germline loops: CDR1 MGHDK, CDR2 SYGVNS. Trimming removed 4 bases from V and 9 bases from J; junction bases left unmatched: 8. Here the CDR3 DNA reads TGTGCCAGCAGTGGGACAGGGACCCTTTCTTCACCCCTCCACTTT. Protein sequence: CASSGTGTLSSPLHF.

The CDR3 reads CASSSEAGGRSEQFF. CDR3 nucleotide sequence: TGCGCCAGCAGCTCCGAAGCGGGAGGGAGGAGTGAGCAGTTCTTC. The chain uses TRBV5-1 and TRBJ2-1; 10 bases agree with TRBD2. Germline-derived CDR1 and CDR2 are SGHRS and YFSETQ. The CDR3 spans 15 residues. The ends lost 3 bases at V and 9 bases at J; junction bases unmatched: 9.

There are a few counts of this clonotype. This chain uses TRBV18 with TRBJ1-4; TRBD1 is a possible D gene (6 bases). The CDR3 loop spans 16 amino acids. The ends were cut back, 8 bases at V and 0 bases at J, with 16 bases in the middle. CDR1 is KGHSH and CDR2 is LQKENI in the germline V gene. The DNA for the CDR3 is TGTGCCAGCACCCCGGGGGCAGTATCAACTAATGAAAAACTGTTTTTT. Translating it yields CASTPGAVSTNEKLFF.

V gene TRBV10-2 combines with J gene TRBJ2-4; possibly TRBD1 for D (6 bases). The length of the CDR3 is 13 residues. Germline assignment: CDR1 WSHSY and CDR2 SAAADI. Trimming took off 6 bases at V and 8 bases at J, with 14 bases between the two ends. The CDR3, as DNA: TGCGCCAGCAGCACAGGACAGATGGACATTCAGTACTTC. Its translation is CASSTGQMDIQYF.

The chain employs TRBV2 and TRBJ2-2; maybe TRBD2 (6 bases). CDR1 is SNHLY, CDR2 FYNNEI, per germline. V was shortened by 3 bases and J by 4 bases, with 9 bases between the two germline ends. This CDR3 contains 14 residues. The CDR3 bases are TGTGCCAGCAGTGACCGGGGAGGCACCGGGGAGCTGTTTTTT. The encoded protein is CASSDRGGTGELFF.

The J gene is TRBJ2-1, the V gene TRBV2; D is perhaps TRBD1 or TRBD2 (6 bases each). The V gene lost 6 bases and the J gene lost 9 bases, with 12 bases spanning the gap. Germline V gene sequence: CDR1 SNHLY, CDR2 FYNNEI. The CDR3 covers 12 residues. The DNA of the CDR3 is TGTGCCAGCAGCGTAGAGGGGGGTGAGCAGTTCTTC. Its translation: CASSVEGGEQFF.

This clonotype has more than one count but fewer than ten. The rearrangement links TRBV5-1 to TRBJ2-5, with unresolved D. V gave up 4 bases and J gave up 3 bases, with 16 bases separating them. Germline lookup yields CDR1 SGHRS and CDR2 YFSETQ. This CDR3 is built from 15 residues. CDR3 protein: CASSTPGNLKETQYF. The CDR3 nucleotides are TGCGCCAGCAGCACTCCGGGCAACCTTAAAGAGACCCAGTACTTC.

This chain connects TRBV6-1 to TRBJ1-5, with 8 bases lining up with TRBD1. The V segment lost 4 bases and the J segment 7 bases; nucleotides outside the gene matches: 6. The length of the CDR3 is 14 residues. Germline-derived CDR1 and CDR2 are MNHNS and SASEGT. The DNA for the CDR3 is TGTGCCAGCAGTGGGACAGGGTCCCGCCAGCCCCAGCATTTT. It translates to CASSGTGSRQPQHF.

DNA of the CDR3: TGTGCCACCAGTGCCCTTCCGGGGACTGGCTACACCTTC. Its protein is CATSALPGTGYTF. This chain connects TRBV24-1 to TRBJ1-2; possibly TRBD1 for D (5 bases). Trimming shortened V by 5 bases and J by 7 bases, and 13 bases separated the two germline ends. CDR3 length equals 13 residues. Germline V lookup: CDR1 KGHDR, CDR2 SFDVKD.

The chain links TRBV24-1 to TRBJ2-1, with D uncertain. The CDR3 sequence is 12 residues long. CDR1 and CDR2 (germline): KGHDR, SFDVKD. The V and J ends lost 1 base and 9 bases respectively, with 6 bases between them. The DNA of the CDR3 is TGTGCCACCAGTGATTTCGGAAGTGAGCAGTTCTTC. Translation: CATSDFGSEQFF.

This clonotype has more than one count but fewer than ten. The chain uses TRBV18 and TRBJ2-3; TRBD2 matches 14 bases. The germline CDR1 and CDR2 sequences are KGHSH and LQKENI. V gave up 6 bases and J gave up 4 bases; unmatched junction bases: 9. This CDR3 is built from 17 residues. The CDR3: CASSYGGTSGSSDTQYF. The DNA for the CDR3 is TGTGCCAGCTCGTACGGCGGGACTAGCGGGAGTTCAGATACGCAGTATTTT.

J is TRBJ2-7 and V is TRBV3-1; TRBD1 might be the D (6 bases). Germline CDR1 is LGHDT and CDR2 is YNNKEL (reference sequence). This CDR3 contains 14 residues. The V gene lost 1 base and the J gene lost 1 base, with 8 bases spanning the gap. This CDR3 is CASSQGQASYEQYF. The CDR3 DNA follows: TGTGCCAGCAGCCAAGGACAGGCGTCCTACGAGCAGTACTTC.

The chain's CDR3 is CASSLAAGEGTNEQFF. CDR3 coding DNA: TGTGCCAGCAGCTTAGCGGCGGGAGAGGGCACGAATGAGCAGTTCTTC. The V gene is TRBV7-2, the J gene TRBJ2-1; TRBD2 matches 7 bases. The CDR3 spans 16 residues. With 0 bases clipped from V and 7 bases from J, the junction kept 9 bases outside the gene matches. Germline CDR1 and CDR2: SGHTA and FQGNSA.

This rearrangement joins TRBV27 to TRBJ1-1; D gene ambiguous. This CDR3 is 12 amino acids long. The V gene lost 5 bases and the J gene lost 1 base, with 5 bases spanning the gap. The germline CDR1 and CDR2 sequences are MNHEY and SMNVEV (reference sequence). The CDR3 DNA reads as TGTGCCAGCAGTAATCCGAACACTGAAGCTTTCTTT. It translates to CASSNPNTEAFF.